These 5 T cell receptor beta chains came from one sample sequenced in a study of early T cells in non-severe SARS-CoV-2 infection (TCRdb year 2021). To prepare the library, 5' RACE was applied. Sequenced using a NextSeq 500. Starting from the raw public reads, TCRdb applied fastp trimming at Q25, assembled clones with MiXCR and retained in-frame beta chains. All rows with the same CDR3 protein become a single entry with the most common DNA and genes. For this sample there are roughly 120,000 distinct CDR3 sequences; about 15% appear just once. The top ten hold 20% to 25% of the sample. Sequenced input: whole blood. These receptors were collected from an adult who was a healthcare worker with PCR-confirmed SARS-CoV-2 infection or an uninfected control (not recorded which).

This clonotype was counted between two and nine times. The V and J genes are TRBV3-1 and TRBJ1-2; D is undetermined. The germline gives CDR1 LGHDT, CDR2 YNNKEL (reference sequence). V shed 4 bases and J shed 1 base, with 13 bases lying between them. This CDR3 has 15 residues. The CDR3 is CASSPEQILNYGYTF. The CDR3 DNA is TGTGCCAGCAGCCCTGAACAGATCCTTAACTATGGCTACACCTTC.

This clonotype was counted only a few times. V and J are TRBV11-2 and TRBJ2-5, with TRBD2 as a possible D gene (5 bases). Germline V gene data show CDR1 as SGHAT and CDR2 as FQNNGV. The germline V and J ends were trimmed by 5 bases and 4 bases, with 20 bases remaining between them. CDR3 length: 16 residues. As DNA, the CDR3 is TGTGCCAGCAGCAATATTCCGCCAGCCGGGGTAGAGACCCAGTACTTC. Encoded protein: CASSNIPPAGVETQYF.

The sample holds a few counts of this clonotype. J is TRBJ2-7 and V is TRBV20-1; D assignment may be TRBD1 or TRBD2 (5 bases each). CDR1 DFQATT and CDR2 SNEGSKA come from the germline V gene (reference sequence). The ends were cut back, 2 bases at V and 4 bases at J, with 9 bases in the middle. The CDR3 sequence is 12 residues long. CDR3 bases: TGCAGTGCTAGATGGGACGGGTACGAGCAGTACTTC. Amino acids: CSARWDGYEQYF.

This clonotype was detected a few times. The J gene is TRBJ1-1, the V gene TRBV10-3; D is undetermined. This CDR3 is built from 14 residues. The V end was cut by 6 bases, the J end by 3 bases, with 14 bases between. The V gene's germline CDR1 is ENHRY and CDR2 SYGVKD. CDR3 region: CAIRRTSTDTEAFF. The CDR3 DNA sequence: TGTGCCATCAGAAGGACGTCGACGGACACTGAAGCTTTCTTT.

The J gene is TRBJ2-4, the V gene TRBV4-1; 7 nucleotides line up with TRBD2. J lost 2 bases, V lost 3 bases, and 10 bases had no gene match. CDR3 length equals 17 residues. Germline V gene data show CDR1 as MGHRA and CDR2 as YSYEKL. For the CDR3, the DNA is TGCGCCAGCAGCCACCCCTTAGCGGGCAGATCCAAAAACATTCAGTACTTC. Its translation: CASSHPLAGRSKNIQYF.